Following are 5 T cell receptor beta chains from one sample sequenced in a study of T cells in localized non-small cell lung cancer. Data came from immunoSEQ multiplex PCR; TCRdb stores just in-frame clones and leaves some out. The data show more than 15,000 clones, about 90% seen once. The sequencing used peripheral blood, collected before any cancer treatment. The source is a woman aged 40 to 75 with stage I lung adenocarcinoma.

DNA for the CDR3: TGTGCCAGCAGTTCCATGACAGGGAGGTATGGCTACACCTTC. Protein product: CASSSMTGRYGYTF. This rearrangement joins TRBV28 to TRBJ1-2; TRBD1 aligns across 7 bases. In germline, CDR1 is MDHEN, CDR2 SYDVKM. V shed 4 bases, J shed 5 bases, and the junction held 7 bases outside the gene matches. The CDR3 is 14 amino acids.

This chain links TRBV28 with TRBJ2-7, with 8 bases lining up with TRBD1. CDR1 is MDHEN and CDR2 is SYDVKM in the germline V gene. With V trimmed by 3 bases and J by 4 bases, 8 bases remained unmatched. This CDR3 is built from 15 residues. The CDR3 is CASSLRPGQEYEQYF. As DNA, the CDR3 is TGTGCCAGCAGTTTGCGGCCGGGACAGGAATACGAGCAGTACTTC.

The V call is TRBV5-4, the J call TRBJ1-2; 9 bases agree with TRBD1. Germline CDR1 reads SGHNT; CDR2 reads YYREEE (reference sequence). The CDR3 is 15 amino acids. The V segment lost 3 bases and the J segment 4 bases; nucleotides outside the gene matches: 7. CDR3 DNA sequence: TGTGCCAGCAGCTGGGGGACAGGGCTATCCTATGGCTACACCTTC. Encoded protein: CASSWGTGLSYGYTF.

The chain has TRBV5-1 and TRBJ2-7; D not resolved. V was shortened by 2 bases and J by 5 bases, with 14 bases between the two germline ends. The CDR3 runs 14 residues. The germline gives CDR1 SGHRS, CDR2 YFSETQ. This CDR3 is CASSFSGMGNEQYF. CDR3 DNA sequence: TGCGCCAGCAGCTTTTCAGGAATGGGCAACGAGCAGTACTTC. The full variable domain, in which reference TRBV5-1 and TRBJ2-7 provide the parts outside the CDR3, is KAGVTQTPRYLIKTRGQQVTLSCSPISGHRSVSWYQQTPGQGLQFLFEYFSETQRNKGNFPGRFSGRQFSNSRSEMNVSTLELGDSALYLCASSFSGMGNEQYFGPGTRLTVT.

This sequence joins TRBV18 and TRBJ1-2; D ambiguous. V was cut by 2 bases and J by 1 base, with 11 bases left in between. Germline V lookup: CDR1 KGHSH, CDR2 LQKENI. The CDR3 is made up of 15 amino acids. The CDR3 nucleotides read TGTGCCAGCTCACCATCTCCCGATATTAACTATGGCTACACCTTC. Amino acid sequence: CASSPSPDINYGYTF.